The rows below give T cell receptor beta chains drawn from one sample of a study of T cell responses to AZD1222 COVID-19 vaccine. Generated by immunoSEQ multiplex PCR, the TCRdb table keeps only in-frame clones and is missing some. The sample lists 150,000 to 200,000 clones; roughly 91% were seen once. The material sequenced was peripheral blood, taken 28 days after the second AZD1222 dose. The receptors shown here come from an adult who received the AZD1222 COVID-19 vaccine. Both conserved end residues are part of each CDR3. The D gene is left open where the match is weak.

j_call cdr3_length d_call v_call cdr3_aa
TRBJ1-2 15 NA TRBV4-1 CASTPSTGADYGYTF
TRBJ1-6 15 NA TRBV2 CASRPQQAPNSPLHF
TRBJ2-3 17 NA TRBV1 CTSSQDTPPHRIDTQYF
TRBJ2-6 17 NA TRBV4-1 CASSQAPGTLGANVLTF
TRBJ1-1 15 NA TRBV19 CASRNEPGQNTEAFF
TRBJ1-4 15 TRBD1 TRBV2 CASRGGTAKNEKLFF
TRBJ1-4 15 NA TRBV5-6 CASSLRQETNEKLFF
TRBJ2-2 15 NA TRBV5-1 CASSLGPPNTGELFF
TRBJ2-1 17 TRBD2 TRBV19 CASSVGLAGGPGNEQFF
TRBJ1-2 15 NA TRBV28 CASRMQGVAHYGYTF
TRBJ2-7 14 NA TRBV27 CASSLSSAPVEQYF
TRBJ1-3 14 NA TRBV9 CASSVQGSGNTIYF
TRBJ2-1 15 TRBD1 TRBV5-1 CASSIPGQGMNEQFF
TRBJ2-3 16 NA TRBV6-2/TRBV6-3 CASSFTPTDPTDTQYF
TRBJ1-3 16 NA TRBV5-6 CASSYWRGASGNTIYF
TRBJ2-7 11 NA TRBV2 CASSGENEQYF
TRBJ2-1 15 TRBD2 TRBV14 CASSHLREGGNEQFF
TRBJ1-5 16 NA TRBV7-2 CASSLDLGGRLSPQHF
TRBJ2-5 16 TRBD1 TRBV18 CASSPSGTGGLETQYF
TRBJ1-5 14 NA TRBV10-3 CAISEGQGSQPQHF
TRBJ2-5 13 NA TRBV9 CASSTGLQETQYF
TRBJ1-2 15 TRBD1 TRBV6-6 CASSYTGQGTLGYTF
TRBJ1-1 13 NA TRBV7-2 CASSLAHSYPGFF
TRBJ1-4 15 NA TRBV5-1 CASTPLGLPNEKLFF
TRBJ2-7 17 TRBD1 TRBV3-1/TRBV3-2 CASSQLPQGVGVREQYF
TRBJ1-1 13 NA TRBV5-1 CASSVDGNTEAFF
TRBJ1-2 17 NA TRBV4-1 CASSQGQGEGPDYGYTF
TRBJ2-1 17 TRBD2 TRBV4-2 CASSQPVGTSGDHEQFF
TRBJ2-3 14 NA TRBV3-1/TRBV3-2 CASSPSGSTDTQYF